Presented here are 13 T cell receptor beta chains from one specimen sequenced in a study of CD8 T cell repertoires and HIV-1 epitope variants. The antigens these receptors bind are not known. The protocol was immunoSEQ multiplex PCR, while the TCRdb copy is restricted to in-frame clones and leaves out a portion. Of 5,000 or so clones in the sample, 65% to 75% were seen once. What was sequenced was cultured CD8+ T cells derived from PBMCs. The origin of the receptors is a male donor with HIV.

The chain has TRBV28 and TRBJ2-3, with D unresolved. Germline loops: CDR1 MDHEN, CDR2 SYDVKM. The CDR3 has 12 amino acids. Trimming removed 1 base from V and 6 bases from J, with 5 bases in between. The CDR3 sequence: CASSLSADTQYF. The CDR3 bases are TGTGCCAGCAGTTTATCAGCCGATACGCAGTATTTT.

The chain combines TRBV10-3 with TRBJ1-1, with TRBD1 as a possible D gene (6 bases). CDR3 length equals 15 residues. The germline V gene encodes CDR1 ENHRY and CDR2 SYGVKD. Trimming pared 7 bases from V and 1 base from J, leaving 16 bases between. CDR3 sequence reads: CAINSLGGANTEAFF. The DNA of the CDR3 is TGTGCCATCAACTCCCTAGGGGGGGCGAACACTGAAGCTTTCTTT.

This chain uses TRBV28 with TRBJ2-7; 11 bases map to TRBD2. The germline V gene encodes CDR1 MDHEN and CDR2 SYDVKM. The CDR3 has 15 amino acids. The V gene end was trimmed by 0 bases and the J gene end by 2 bases; junction bases not matched to a gene: 0. Here the CDR3 DNA reads TGTGCCAGCAGTTTATGGACTAGCGGGGCCTACGAGCAGTACTTC. Translated: CASSLWTSGAYEQYF.

The rearrangement joins TRBV20-1 to TRBJ2-1; no reliable D call. V was trimmed by 0 bases and J by 14 bases, leaving 11 bases between them. CDR3 length: 11 amino acids. In germline, CDR1 is DFQATT, CDR2 SNEGSKA (reference sequence). In DNA, the CDR3 is TGCAGTGCTAGAGAACCAAACTCGGAGTTCTTC. Translation: CSAREPNSEFF.

This clone has just a few counts. The CDR3 reads CATSDGTGGIGEQYF. The CDR3 nucleotides read TGTGCCACCAGCGATGGGACAGGTGGCATTGGCGAGCAGTACTTC. The chain joins TRBV15 to TRBJ2-7, with 8 bases that match TRBD1. Per the germline V gene, CDR1 is LNHNV and CDR2 is YYDKDF (reference sequence). V was clipped by 5 bases and J by 6 bases; unmatched bases: 12. The CDR3 is 15 amino acids. The whole variable domain, remainder taken from reference TRBV15 and TRBJ2-7, is DAMVIQNPRYQVTQFGKPVTLSCSQTLNHNVMYWYQQKSSQAPKLLFHYYDKDFNNEADTPDNFQSRRPNTSFCFLDIRSPGLGDTAMYLCATSDGTGGIGEQYFGPGTRLTVT.

CDR3 coding DNA: TGTGCCAGCAGTTTACAGGATTCTTACTACGAGCAGTACTTC. Its translation: CASSLQDSYYEQYF. The chain recombines TRBV28 with TRBJ2-7; D gene uncertain. The CDR3 contains 14 residues. Trimming cost V 2 bases and J 3 bases, with 11 bases left between them. Germline loops: CDR1 MDHEN, CDR2 SYDVKM.

The DNA of the CDR3 is TGCGCCAGCAGCCAAGAAAGCCCGTTGGACCAGCAAACATTCCATAACTATGGCTACACCTTC. This sequence encodes CASSQESPLDQQTFHNYGYTF. The genes are TRBV4-3 and TRBJ1-2; D is undetermined. The V gene's germline CDR1 is LGHNA and CDR2 YSLEER. V dropped 0 bases and J dropped 1 base, with 27 bases sitting between them. This CDR3 has 21 amino acids.

This clone is medium-sized by share. V is TRBV5-1 and J is TRBJ1-5; D unclear. V gave up 4 bases and J gave up 6 bases, with 23 bases separating them. The CDR3 sequence is 17 residues long. CDR1 SGHRS and CDR2 YFSETQ come from the germline V gene. The CDR3 DNA is TGCGCCAGCAGCCCGGTACCTGACATCGGGAGGGCTCAGCCCCAGCATTTT. It is translated as CASSPVPDIGRAQPQHF. The whole variable domain, filled in from reference TRBV5-1 and TRBJ1-5, reads KAGVTQTPRYLIKTRGQQVTLSCSPISGHRSVSWYQQTPGQGLQFLFEYFSETQRNKGNFPGRFSGRQFSNSRSEMNVSTLELGDSALYLCASSPVPDIGRAQPQHFGDGTRLSIL.

The V and J genes are TRBV4-2 and TRBJ1-5; no clear D gene. Germline V lookup: CDR1 LGHNA, CDR2 YNFKEQ. The CDR3 is 18 amino acids. V was clipped by 4 bases and J by 0 bases, with 19 bases between them. CDR3 sequence: CASSPSLTTVHSNQPQHF. The CDR3 coding sequence is TGTGCCAGCAGCCCATCACTCACTACGGTTCATAGCAATCAGCCCCAGCATTTT.

The genes are TRBV7-8 and TRBJ1-1, with no clear D. CDR1 and CDR2 from the germline V gene are SGHVS and FQNEAQ. The CDR3 loop spans 13 amino acids. The ends were cut back, 0 bases at V and 5 bases at J, with 7 bases in the middle. CDR3 in DNA: TGTGCCAGCAGCTTAGCAGTGACGACTGAAGCTTTCTTT. Its translation: CASSLAVTTEAFF.

This rearrangement joins TRBV6-1 to TRBJ2-7; TRBD2 matches at 11 bases. The trim removed 10 bases at V and 0 bases at J, leaving 2 bases unmatched. CDR3 length: 13 residues. Germline V gene sequence: CDR1 MNHNS, CDR2 SASEGT. CDR3 loop: CATGTSGSYEQYF. The CDR3 DNA follows: TGTGCCACCGGGACTAGCGGCTCCTACGAGCAGTACTTC.

The chain is built from TRBV5-6 and TRBJ1-1; D call uncertain. Looked up from germline, CDR1 is SGHDT and CDR2 is YYEEEE. Trimming removed 4 bases from V and 1 base from J, with 5 bases in between. The CDR3 totals 12 residues. The CDR3 coding sequence is TGTGCCAGCAGCCCTGGGAACACTGAAGCTTTCTTT. It is translated as CASSPGNTEAFF.

The gene calls are TRBV9 and TRBJ1-2, with unresolved D. This CDR3 is 14 amino acids long. Trimming shortened V by 0 bases and J by 3 bases, and 9 bases separated the two germline ends. Germline V gene lookup returns CDR1 SGDLS and CDR2 YYNGEE. The CDR3 spells CASSVAALDYGYTF. DNA for the CDR3: TGTGCCAGCAGCGTAGCTGCTCTAGACTATGGCTACACCTTC.